This entry concerns a single TCR beta chain. This record belongs to a study of blood T cell repertoires in COVID-19. Germline CDR1 PRHDT, CDR2 FYEKMQ (reference sequence). V lost 3 bases, J lost 2 bases, and 4 bases stayed unmatched. The CDR3 is 14 amino acids. Per the study methods: Reference gene primers were amplified, and this amplification served to estimate nucleated cell counts. Here immunoSEQ multiplex PCR was the method, and the copy in TCRdb shows in-frame clones only, minus some. V and J calls and clone size are as listed in that table; D and trimming were resolved from the DNA. The repertoire consists of some 120,000 clones, with 80% to 90% occurring once and the leading ten covering 9.5% to 15%.

The sample was peripheral blood. The V and J genes are TRBV13 and TRBJ2-7; 7 bases line up with TRBD1. This sequence originates from a human donor in a cohort sampled during active COVID-19. The chain's CDR3 is CASSFDRVTYEQYF. Written as DNA, the CDR3 is TGTGCCAGCAGCTTCGACAGGGTTACCTACGAGCAGTACTTC.